The entry below describes one T cell receptor (beta chain). Its matching antigen is unknown. This record belongs to a study of siplizumab effects on memory and regulatory T cells. Method: immunoSEQ multiplex PCR; TCRdb's copy keeps in-frame clones and lacks some. This table holds 100,000 or so clones, 85% to 95% found once. Study-level results: Unstimulated naive T cells seemed to show more diversity than memory cells did, and they also seemed to be among the major contributors to the alloresponse.

Germline lookup yields CDR1 KGHSH and CDR2 LQKENI. This CDR3 region has 17 residues. Unmatched junction bases numbered 2, after V lost 0 bases and J lost 4 bases. This TCR was recovered from a human donor in good health. Sequencing was carried out using CD4+ T cells sorted from blood. This sequence joins TRBV18 and TRBJ2-1; 14 bases line up with TRBD2. CDR3 sequence: CASSPPGLAGAYNEQFF. CDR3 DNA sequence: TGTGCCAGCTCACCACCGGGACTAGCGGGAGCTTACAATGAGCAGTTCTTC.